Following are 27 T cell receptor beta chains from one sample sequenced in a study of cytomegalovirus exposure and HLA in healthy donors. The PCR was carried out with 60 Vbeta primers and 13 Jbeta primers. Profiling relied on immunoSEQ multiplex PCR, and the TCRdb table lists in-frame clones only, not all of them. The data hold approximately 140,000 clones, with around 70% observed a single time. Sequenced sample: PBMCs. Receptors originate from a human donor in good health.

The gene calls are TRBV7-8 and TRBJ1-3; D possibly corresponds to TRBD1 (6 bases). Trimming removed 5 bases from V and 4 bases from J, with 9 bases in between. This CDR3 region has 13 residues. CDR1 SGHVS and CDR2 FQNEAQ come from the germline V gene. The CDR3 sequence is CASSTGQGNTIYF. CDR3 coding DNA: TGTGCCAGCAGCACCGGACAGGGAAACACCATATATTTT.

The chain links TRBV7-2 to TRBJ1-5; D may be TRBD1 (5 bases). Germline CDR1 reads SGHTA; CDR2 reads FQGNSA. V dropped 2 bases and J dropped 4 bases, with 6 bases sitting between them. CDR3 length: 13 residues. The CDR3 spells CASSLHRNQPQHF. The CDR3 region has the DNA TGTGCCAGCAGCTTACACAGGAATCAGCCCCAGCATTTT.

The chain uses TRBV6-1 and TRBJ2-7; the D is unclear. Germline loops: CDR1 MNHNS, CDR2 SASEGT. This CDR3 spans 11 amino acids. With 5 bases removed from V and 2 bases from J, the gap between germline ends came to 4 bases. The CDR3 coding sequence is TGTGCCAGCAGTTGGCCCTACGAGCAGTACTTC. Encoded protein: CASSWPYEQYF.

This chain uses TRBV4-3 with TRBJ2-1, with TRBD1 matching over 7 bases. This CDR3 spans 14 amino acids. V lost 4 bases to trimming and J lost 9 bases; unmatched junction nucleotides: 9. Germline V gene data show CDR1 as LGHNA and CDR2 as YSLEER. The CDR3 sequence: CASSPTTGSVEQFF. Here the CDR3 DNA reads TGCGCCAGCAGCCCCACGACAGGGTCGGTTGAGCAGTTCTTC.

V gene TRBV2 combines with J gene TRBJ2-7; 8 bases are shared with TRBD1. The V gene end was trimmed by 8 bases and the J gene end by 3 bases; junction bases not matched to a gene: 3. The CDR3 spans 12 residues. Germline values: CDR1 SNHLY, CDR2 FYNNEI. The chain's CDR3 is CASGTGYYEQYF. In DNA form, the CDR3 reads TGTGCCAGCGGGACAGGATACTACGAGCAGTACTTC.

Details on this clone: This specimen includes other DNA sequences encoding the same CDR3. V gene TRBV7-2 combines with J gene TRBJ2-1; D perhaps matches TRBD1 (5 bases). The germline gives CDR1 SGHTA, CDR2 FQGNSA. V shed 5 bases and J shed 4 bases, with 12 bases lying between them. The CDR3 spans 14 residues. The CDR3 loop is CASSQRQGYNEQFF. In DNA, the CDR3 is TGTGCCAGCAGCCAAAGGCAGGGTTACAATGAGCAGTTCTTC.

The CDR3 sequence: CASSSPGLAGITDTQYF. CDR3 coding DNA: TGTGCCAGCAGTTCCCCCGGGCTAGCGGGGATCACAGATACGCAGTATTTT. The gene calls are TRBV27 and TRBJ2-3; TRBD2 matches at 9 bases. The V gene's germline CDR1 is MNHEY and CDR2 SMNVEV (reference sequence). Losses at the gene ends were 4 bases for V and 2 bases for J; bases not matched to a gene: 10. This CDR3 has 17 amino acids.

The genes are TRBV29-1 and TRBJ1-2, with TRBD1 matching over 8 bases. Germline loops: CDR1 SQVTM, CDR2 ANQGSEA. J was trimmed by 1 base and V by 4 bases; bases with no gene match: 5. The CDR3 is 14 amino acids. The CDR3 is CSVARQGINYGYTF. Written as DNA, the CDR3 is TGCAGCGTTGCGAGACAGGGGATTAACTATGGCTACACCTTC. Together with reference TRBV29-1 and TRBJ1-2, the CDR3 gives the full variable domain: SAVISQKPSRDICQRGTSLTIQCQVDSQVTMMFWYRQQPGQSLTLIATANQGSEATYESGFVIDKFPISRPNLTFSTLTVSNMSPEDSSIYLCSVARQGINYGYTFGSGTRLTVV.

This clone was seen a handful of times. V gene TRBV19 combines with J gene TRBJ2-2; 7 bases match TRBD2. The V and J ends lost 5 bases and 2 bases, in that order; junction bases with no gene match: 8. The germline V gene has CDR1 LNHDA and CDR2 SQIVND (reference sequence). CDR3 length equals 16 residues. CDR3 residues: CASSVGGGSNTGELFF. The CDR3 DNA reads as TGTGCCAGTAGTGTTGGTGGCGGGAGCAACACCGGGGAGCTGTTTTTT.

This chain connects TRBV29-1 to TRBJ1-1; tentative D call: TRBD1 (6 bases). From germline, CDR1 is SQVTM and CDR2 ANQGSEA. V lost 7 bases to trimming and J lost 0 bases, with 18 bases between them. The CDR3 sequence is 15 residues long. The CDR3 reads CSGGGGGPLNTEAFF. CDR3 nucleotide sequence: TGCAGCGGGGGCGGGGGGGGGCCGCTGAACACTGAAGCTTTCTTT.

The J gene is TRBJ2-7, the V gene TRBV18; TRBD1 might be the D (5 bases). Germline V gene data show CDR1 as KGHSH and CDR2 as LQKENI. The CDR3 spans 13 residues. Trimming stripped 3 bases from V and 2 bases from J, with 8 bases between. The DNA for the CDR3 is TGTGCCAGCTCACCGGACACGGCCTACGAGCAGTACTTC. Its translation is CASSPDTAYEQYF.

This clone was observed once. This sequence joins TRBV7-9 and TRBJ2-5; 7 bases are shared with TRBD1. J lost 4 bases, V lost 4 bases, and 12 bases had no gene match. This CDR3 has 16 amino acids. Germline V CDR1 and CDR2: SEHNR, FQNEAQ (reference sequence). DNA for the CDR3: TGTGCCAGCAGCTCACCCACAGGGGTTGGGGGAGAGACCCAGTACTTC. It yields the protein CASSSPTGVGGETQYF.

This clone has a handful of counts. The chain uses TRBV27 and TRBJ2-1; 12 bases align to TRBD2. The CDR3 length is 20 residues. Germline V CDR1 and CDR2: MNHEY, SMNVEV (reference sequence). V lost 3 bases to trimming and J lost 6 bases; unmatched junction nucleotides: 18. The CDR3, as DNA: TGTGCCAGCAGTTTTGTACGCTGGGCTAGCGGGGGGGTAACAGGCAATGAGCAGTTCTTC. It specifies CASSFVRWASGGVTGNEQFF.

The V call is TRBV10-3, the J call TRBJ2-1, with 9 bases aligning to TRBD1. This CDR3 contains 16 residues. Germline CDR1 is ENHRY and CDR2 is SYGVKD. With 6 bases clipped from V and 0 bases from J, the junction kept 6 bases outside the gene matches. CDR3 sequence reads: CAIRGQGKVSYNEQFF. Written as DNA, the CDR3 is TGTGCCATCAGGGGACAGGGTAAGGTCTCCTACAATGAGCAGTTCTTC.

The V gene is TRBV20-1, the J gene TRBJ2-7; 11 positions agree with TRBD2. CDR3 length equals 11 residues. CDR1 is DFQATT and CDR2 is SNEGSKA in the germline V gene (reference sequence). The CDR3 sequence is CSGTSGYEQYF. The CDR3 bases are TGCTCCGGGACTAGCGGTTACGAGCAGTACTTC.

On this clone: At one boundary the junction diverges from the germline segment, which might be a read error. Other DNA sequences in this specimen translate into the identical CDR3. CDR3 nucleotide sequence: TGTGCCAGCAGCGCCCATAACGGGTTGAACACTGAGGCTTTCTTT. This sequence encodes CASSAHNGLNTEAFF. The J gene is TRBJ1-1, the V gene TRBV9; D is unresolved. The CDR3 sequence is 15 residues long. Germline V lookup: CDR1 SGDLS, CDR2 YYNGEE.

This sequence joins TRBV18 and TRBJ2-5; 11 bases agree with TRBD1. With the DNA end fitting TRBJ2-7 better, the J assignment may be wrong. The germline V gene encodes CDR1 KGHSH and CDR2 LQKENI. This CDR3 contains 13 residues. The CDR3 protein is CAGVRTGGSEQYF. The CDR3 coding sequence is TGTGCCGGAGTCCGGACAGGGGGCAGCGAGCAGTACTTC.

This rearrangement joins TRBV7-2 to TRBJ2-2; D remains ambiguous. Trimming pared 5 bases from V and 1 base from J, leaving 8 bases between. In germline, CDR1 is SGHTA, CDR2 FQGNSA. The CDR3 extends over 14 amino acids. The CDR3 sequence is CASSQTKNTGELFF. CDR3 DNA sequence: TGTGCCAGCAGCCAAACTAAGAACACCGGGGAGCTGTTTTTT.

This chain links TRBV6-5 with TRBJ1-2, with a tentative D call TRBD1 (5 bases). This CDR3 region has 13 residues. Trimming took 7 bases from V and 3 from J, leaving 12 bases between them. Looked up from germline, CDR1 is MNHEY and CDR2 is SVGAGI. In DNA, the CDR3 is TGTGCCAGCATCAAGGGAGGGGACTATGGCTACACCTTC. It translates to CASIKGGDYGYTF.

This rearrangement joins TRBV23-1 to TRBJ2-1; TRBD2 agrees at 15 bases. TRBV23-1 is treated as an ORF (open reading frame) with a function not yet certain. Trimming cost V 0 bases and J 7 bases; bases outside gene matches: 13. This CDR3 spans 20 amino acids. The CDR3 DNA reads TGCGCCAGCAGTCAATCCCCGCAACCTCGGACTAGCGGGGGGGGGAATGAGCAGTTCTTC. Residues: CASSQSPQPRTSGGGNEQFF.

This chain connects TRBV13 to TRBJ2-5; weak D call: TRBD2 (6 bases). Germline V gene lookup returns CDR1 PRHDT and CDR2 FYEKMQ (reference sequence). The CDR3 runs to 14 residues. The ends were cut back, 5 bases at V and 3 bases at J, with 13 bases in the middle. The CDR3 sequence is CASSPGLRKETQYF. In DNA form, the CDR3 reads TGTGCCAGCAGCCCCGGACTACGGAAAGAGACCCAGTACTTC. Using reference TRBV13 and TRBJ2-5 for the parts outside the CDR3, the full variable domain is AAGVIQSPRHLIKEKRETATLKCYPIPRHDTVYWYQQGPGQDPQFLISFYEKMQSDKGSIPDRFSAQQFSDYHSELNMSSLELGDSALYFCASSPGLRKETQYFGPGTRLLVL.

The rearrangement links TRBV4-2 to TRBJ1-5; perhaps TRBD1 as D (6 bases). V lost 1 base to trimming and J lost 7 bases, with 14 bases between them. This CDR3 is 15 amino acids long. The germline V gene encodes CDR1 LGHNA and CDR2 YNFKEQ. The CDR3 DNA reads TGTGCCAGCAGCCAAGTGCGGGGGCGCATACAGCCCCAGCATTTT. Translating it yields CASSQVRGRIQPQHF.

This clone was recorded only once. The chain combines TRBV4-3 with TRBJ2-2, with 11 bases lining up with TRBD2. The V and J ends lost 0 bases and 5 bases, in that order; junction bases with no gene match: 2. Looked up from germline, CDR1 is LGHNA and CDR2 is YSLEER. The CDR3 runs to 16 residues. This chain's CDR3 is CASSQDSGGATGELFF. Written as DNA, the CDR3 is TGCGCCAGCAGCCAAGATAGCGGGGGGGCGACCGGGGAGCTGTTTTTT.

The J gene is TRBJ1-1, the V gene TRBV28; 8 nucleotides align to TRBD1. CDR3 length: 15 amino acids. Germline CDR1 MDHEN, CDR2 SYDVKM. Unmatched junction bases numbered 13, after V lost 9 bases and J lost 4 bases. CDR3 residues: CASLGQGAGGTEAFF. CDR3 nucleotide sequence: TGTGCCAGTCTAGGGCAGGGGGCCGGGGGCACTGAAGCTTTCTTT.

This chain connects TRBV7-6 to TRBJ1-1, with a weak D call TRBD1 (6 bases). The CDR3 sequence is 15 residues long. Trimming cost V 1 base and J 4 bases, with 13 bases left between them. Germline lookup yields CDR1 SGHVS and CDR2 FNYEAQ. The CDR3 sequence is CASSLGPTGSTEAFF. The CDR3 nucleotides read TGTGCCAGCAGCTTAGGTCCTACAGGGAGCACTGAAGCTTTCTTT.

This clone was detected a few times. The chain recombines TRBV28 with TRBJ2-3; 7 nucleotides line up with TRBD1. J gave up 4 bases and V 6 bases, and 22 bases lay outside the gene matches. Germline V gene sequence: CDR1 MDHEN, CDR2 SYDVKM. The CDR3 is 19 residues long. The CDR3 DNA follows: TGTGCCAGCAGACCACCATGGGGATACAGGGGTGAACCGCCAGATACGCAGTATTTT. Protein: CASRPPWGYRGEPPDTQYF.

The CDR3 region has the DNA TGTGCCTGGTCTATTTCAGAGACCCAGTACTTC. Encoded protein: CAWSISETQYF. This chain connects TRBV30 to TRBJ2-5; D is unclear. Trimming took 5 bases from V and 4 from J, leaving 8 bases between them. The CDR3 spans 11 residues. Germline CDR1 is GTSNPN and CDR2 is SVGIG (reference sequence).